This TCR beta chain is drawn from a study of blood T cell repertoires in COVID-19. V dropped 4 bases and J dropped 3 bases, with 17 bases sitting between them. Germline CDR1 reads SGHNT; CDR2 reads YYREEE (reference sequence). The CDR3 sequence is 15 residues long. Clones were read by immunoSEQ multiplex PCR, and TCRdb kept only the in-frame ones, dropping some. The data contain roughly 23,000 clones, approximately 90% of them seen just once; the ten biggest clones take up 5.5% to 7%. Sequenced material: peripheral blood. The gene calls are TRBV5-4 and TRBJ2-7; no clear D. This receptor was taken from an elderly woman with active COVID-19. This CDR3 reads CASSLNGLPNYEQYF. The CDR3 DNA follows: TGTGCCAGCAGCCTCAACGGTCTCCCCAACTACGAGCAGTACTTC.